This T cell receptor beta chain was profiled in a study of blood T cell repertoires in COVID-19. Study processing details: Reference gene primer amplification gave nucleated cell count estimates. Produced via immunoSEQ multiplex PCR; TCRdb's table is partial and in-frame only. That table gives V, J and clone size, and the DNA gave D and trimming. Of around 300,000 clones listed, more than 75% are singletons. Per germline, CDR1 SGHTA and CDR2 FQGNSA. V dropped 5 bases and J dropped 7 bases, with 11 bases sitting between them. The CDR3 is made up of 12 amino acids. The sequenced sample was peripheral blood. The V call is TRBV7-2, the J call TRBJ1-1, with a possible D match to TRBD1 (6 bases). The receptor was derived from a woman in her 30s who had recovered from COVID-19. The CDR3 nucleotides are TGTGCCAGCAGCCTAGGACAGAATGAAGCTTTCTTT. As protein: CASSLGQNEAFF.